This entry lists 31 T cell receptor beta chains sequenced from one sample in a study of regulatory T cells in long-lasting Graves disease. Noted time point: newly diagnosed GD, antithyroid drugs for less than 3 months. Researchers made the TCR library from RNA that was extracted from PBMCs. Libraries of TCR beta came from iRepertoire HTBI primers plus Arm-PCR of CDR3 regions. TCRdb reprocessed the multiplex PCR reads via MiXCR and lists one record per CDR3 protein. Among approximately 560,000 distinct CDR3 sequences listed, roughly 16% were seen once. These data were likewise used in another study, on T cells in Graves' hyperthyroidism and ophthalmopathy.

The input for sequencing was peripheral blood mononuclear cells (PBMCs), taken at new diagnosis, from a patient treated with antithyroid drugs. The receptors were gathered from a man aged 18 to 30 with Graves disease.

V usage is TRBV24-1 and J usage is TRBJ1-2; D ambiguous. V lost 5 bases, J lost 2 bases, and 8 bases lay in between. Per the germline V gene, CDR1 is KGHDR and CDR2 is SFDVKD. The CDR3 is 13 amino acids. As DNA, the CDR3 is TGTGCCACCAGTGGAGCCCAGAACTATGGCTACACCTTC. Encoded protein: CATSGAQNYGYTF.

The CDR3 protein is CSARYGGIGTGELFF. As DNA, the CDR3 is TGCAGTGCTAGATACGGCGGGATAGGCACCGGGGAGCTGTTTTTT. The chain recombines TRBV20-1 with TRBJ2-2, with D maybe TRBD2 (6 bases). Trimming cost V 2 bases and J 4 bases, with 14 bases left between them. Germline V gene data show CDR1 as DFQATT and CDR2 as SNEGSKA (reference sequence). CDR3 length: 15 amino acids.

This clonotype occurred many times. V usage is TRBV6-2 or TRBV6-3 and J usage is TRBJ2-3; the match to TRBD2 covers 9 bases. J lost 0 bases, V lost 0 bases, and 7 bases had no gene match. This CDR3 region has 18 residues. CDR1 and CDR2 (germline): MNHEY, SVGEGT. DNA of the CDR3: TGTGCCAGCAGTTACTCGACAAAACTAGCGGGCAGCACAGATACGCAGTATTTT. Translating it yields CASSYSTKLAGSTDTQYF.

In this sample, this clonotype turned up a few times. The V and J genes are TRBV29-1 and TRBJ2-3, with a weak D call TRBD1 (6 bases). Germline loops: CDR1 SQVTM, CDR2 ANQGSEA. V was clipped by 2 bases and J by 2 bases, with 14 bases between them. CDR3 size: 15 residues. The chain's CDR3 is CSVEIQDRSTDTQYF. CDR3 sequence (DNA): TGCAGCGTTGAAATTCAGGACAGATCCACAGATACGCAGTATTTT.

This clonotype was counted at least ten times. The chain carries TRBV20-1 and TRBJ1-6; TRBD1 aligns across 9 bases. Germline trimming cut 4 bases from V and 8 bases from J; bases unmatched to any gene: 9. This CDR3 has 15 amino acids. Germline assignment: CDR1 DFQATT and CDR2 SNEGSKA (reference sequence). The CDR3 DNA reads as TGCAGTGCTACGGCCTCCACAGGGGGCGATTCACCCCTCCACTTT. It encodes CSATASTGGDSPLHF.

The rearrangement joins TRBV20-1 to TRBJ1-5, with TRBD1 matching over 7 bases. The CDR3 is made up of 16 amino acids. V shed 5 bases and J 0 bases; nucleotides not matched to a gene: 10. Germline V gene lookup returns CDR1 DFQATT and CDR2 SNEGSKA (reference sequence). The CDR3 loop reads CSAHVTGVGSNQPQHF. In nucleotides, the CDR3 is TGCAGTGCTCATGTTACAGGGGTAGGTAGCAATCAGCCCCAGCATTTT.

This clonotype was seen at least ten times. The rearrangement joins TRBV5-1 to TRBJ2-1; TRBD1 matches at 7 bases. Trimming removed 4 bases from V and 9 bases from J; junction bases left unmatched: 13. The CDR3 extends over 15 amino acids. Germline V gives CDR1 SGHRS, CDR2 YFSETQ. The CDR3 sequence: CASSDADRVLGEQFF. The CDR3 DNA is TGCGCCAGCAGCGACGCCGACAGGGTATTGGGTGAGCAGTTCTTC.

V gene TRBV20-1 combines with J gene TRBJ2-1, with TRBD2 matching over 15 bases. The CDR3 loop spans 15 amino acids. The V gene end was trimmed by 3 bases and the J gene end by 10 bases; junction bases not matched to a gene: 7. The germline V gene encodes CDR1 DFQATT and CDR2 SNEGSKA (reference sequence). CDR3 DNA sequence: TGCAGTGCTAGCCTCCCGGGACTAGCGGGAGGAGAGCAGTTCTTC. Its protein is CSASLPGLAGGEQFF.

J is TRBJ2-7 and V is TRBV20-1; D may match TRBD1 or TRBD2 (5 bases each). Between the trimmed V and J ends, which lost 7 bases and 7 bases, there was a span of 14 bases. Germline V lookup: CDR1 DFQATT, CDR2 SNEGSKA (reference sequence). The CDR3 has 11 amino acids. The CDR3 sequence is CSGSEGSEQYF. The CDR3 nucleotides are TGCAGTGGATCTGAGGGGTCTGAGCAGTACTTC.

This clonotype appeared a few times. CDR3 protein: CASSLASGSFGELFF. DNA of the CDR3: TGTGCCAGCAGCTTGGCTAGCGGGTCGTTTGGGGAGCTGTTTTTT. This rearrangement joins TRBV5-4 to TRBJ2-2; 8 bases align to TRBD2. V lost 0 bases, J lost 8 bases, and 6 bases stayed unmatched. Germline CDR1 reads SGHNT; CDR2 reads YYREEE (reference sequence). This CDR3 spans 15 amino acids.

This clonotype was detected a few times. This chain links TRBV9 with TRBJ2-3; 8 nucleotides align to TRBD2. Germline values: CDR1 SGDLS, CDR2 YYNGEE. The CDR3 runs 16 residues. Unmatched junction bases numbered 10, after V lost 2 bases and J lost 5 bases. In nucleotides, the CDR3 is TGTGCCAGCAGCGTCGCAGCGGGAGTATCGGGAGATACGCAGTATTTT. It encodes CASSVAAGVSGDTQYF.

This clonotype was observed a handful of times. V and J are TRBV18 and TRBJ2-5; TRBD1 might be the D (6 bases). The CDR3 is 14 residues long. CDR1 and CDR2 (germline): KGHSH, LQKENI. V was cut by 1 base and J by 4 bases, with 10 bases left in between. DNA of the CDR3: TGTGCCAGCTCACCACTCAGGGGCGGAGAGACCCAGTACTTC. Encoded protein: CASSPLRGGETQYF.

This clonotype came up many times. This chain's CDR3 is CSVGQGAGYEQYF. In nucleotides, the CDR3 is TGCAGCGTGGGACAGGGGGCAGGTTACGAGCAGTACTTC. The chain carries TRBV29-1 and TRBJ2-7; TRBD1 aligns across 12 bases. CDR1 and CDR2 (germline): SQVTM, ANQGSEA. The CDR3 extends over 13 amino acids. Losses at the gene ends were 6 bases for V and 4 bases for J; bases not matched to a gene: 4.

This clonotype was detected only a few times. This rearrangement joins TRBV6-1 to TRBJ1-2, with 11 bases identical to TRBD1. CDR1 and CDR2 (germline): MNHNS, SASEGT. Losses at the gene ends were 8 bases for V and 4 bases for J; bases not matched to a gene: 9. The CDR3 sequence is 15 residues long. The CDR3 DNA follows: TGTGCCAGCGGGTACGGACAGGGGGCTGTCTATGGCTACACCTTC. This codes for CASGYGQGAVYGYTF.

The CDR3 sequence is CSARDILAGFTGELFF. The CDR3 DNA reads TGCAGTGCTAGAGATATACTAGCGGGATTCACCGGGGAGCTGTTTTTT. J is TRBJ2-2 and V is TRBV20-1; 10 bases are a match to TRBD2. Trimming took 0 bases from V and 4 from J; bases not matched to a gene: 5. This CDR3 has 16 residues. Germline-derived CDR1 and CDR2 are DFQATT and SNEGSKA (reference sequence).

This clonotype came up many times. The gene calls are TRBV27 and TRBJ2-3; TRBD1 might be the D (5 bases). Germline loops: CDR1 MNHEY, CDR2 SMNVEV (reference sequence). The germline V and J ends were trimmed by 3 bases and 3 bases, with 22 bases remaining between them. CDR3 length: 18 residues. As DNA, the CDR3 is TGTGCCAGCAGTTTGAAACATCCCAGGGTACTTCTTACAGATACGCAGTATTTT. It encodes CASSLKHPRVLLTDTQYF.

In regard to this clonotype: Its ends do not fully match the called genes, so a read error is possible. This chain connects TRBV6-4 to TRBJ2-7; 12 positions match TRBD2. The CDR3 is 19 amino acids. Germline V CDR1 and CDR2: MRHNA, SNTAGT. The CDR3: CASSYSRGQTSGSSYEQYF. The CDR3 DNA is TGTGCCAGCAGTTACTCGCGCGGACAGACTAGCGGGAGCTCCTACGAGCAGTACTTC.

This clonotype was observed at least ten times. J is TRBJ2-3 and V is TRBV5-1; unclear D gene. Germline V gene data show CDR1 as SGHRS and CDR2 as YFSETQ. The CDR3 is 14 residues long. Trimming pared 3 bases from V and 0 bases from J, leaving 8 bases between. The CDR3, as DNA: TGCGCCAGCAGCTCACGGACCAGCACAGATACGCAGTATTTT. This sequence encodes CASSSRTSTDTQYF. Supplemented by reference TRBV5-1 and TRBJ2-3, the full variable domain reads KAGVTQTPRYLIKTRGQQVTLSCSPISGHRSVSWYQQTPGQGLQFLFEYFSETQRNKGNFPGRFSGRQFSNSRSEMNVSTLELGDSALYLCASSSRTSTDTQYFGPGTRLTVL.

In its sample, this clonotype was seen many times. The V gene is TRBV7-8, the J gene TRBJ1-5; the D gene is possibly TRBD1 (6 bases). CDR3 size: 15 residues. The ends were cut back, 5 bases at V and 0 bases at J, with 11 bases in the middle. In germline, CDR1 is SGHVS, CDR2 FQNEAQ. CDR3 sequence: CASSQGQLSNQPQHF. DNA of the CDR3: TGTGCCAGCAGCCAAGGACAGCTTAGCAATCAGCCCCAGCATTTT. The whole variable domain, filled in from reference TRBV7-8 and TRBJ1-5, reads GAGVSQSPRYKVAKRGQDVALRCDPISGHVSLFWYQQALGQGPEFLTYFQNEAQLDKSGLPSDRFFAERPEGSVSTLKIQRTQQEDSAVYLCASSQGQLSNQPQHFGDGTRLSIL.

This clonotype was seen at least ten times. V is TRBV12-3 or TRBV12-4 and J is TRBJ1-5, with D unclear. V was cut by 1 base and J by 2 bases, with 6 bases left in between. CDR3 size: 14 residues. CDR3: CASSLDGGNQPQHF. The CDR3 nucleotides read TGTGCCAGCAGTTTAGATGGAGGCAATCAGCCCCAGCATTTT.

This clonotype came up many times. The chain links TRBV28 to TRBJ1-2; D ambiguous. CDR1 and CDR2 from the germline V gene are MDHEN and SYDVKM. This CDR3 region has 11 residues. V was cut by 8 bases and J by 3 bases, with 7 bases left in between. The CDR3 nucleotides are TGTGCCAGCGGGGTAGACTATGGCTACACCTTC. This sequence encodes CASGVDYGYTF.

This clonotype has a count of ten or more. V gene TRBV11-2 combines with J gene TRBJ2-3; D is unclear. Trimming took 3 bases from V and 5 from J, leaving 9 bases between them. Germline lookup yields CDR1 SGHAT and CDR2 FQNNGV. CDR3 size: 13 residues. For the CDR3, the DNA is TGTGCCAGCAGCTTCCCCGCGTTAGATACGCAGTATTTT. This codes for CASSFPALDTQYF.

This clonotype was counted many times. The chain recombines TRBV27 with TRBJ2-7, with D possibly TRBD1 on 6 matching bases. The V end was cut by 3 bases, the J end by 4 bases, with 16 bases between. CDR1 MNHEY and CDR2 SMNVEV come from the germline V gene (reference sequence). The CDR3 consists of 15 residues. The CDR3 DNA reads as TGTGCCAGCAGTTTCAGTATTGGAGGACAGTACGAGCAGTACTTC. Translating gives CASSFSIGGQYEQYF.

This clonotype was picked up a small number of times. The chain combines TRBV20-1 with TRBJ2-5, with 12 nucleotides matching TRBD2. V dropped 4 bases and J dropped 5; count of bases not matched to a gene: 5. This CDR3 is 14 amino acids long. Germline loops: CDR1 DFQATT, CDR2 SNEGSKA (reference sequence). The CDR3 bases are TGCAGTGCTACCCGACTAGCGGGAGCCGAGACCCAGTACTTC. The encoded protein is CSATRLAGAETQYF.

In nucleotides, the CDR3 is TGCAGTGCCGGTAGCGGGAAAGGTGAGCAGTTCTTC. Translating gives CSAGSGKGEQFF. The chain is built from TRBV20-1 and TRBJ2-1, with 8 bases that match TRBD2. V lost 6 bases, J lost 9 bases, and 7 bases stayed unmatched. Germline CDR1 DFQATT, CDR2 SNEGSKA (reference sequence). This CDR3 region has 12 residues.

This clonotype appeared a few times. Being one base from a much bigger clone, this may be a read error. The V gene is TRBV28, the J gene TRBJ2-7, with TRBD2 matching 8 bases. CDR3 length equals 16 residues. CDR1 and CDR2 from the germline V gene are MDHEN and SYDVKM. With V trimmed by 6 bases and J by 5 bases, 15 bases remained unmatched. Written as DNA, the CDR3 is TGTGCCAGCAGCCCAGCGCACACGGCGGGGGGTAACGAGCAGTACTTC. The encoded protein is CASSPAHTAGGNEQYF.

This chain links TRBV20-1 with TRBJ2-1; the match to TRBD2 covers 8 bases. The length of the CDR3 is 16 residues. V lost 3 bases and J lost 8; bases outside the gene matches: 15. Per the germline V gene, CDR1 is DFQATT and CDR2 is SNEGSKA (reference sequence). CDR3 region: CSASPAGSGSPHEQFF. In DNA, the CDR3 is TGCAGTGCTAGTCCTGCGGGCAGCGGGAGCCCCCATGAGCAGTTCTTC.

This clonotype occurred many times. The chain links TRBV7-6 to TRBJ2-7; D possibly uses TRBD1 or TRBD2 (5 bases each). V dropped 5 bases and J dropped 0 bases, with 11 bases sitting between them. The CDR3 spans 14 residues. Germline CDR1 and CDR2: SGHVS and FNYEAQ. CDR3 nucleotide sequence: TGTGCCAGCAGCACGGGACGCAGCTCCTACGAGCAGTACTTC. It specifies CASSTGRSSYEQYF.

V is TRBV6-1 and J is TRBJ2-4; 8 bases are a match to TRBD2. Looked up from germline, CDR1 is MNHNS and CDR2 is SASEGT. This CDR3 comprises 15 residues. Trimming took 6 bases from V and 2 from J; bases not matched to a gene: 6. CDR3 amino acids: CASRSAGGSKNIQYF. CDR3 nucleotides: TGTGCCAGCAGGTCTGCGGGAGGATCCAAAAACATTCAGTACTTC.

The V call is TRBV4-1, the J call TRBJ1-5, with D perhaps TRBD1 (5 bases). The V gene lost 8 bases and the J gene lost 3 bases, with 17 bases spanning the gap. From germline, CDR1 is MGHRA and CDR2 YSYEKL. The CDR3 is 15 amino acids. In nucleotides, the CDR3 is TGCGCCAGCCGTCCCGATGACAGCCTCAATCAGCCCCAGCATTTT. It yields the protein CASRPDDSLNQPQHF.

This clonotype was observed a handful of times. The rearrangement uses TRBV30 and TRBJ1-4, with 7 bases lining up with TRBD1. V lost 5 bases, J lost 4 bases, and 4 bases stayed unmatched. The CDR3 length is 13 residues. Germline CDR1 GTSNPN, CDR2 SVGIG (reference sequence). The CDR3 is CAWSRQGNEKLFF. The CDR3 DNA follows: TGTGCCTGGTCTAGACAGGGTAATGAAAAACTGTTTTTT.